What follows describes a single TCR beta chain. The data were obtained in a study of blood T cells in healthy people across ages. Isolation yielded PBMCs, at least 6 million per sample, in every case. It was with a sample-barcoded 5' primer and a J-beta primer mix that a second PCR of roughly 6 to 12 cycles was run. MiXCR was run by TCRdb on the 5' RACE reads, yielding one entry per CDR3 protein. The sample contains 580,000 or so distinct CDR3 sequences, more than 45% of which appear only once. The CDR3 has 15 residues. The germline CDR1 and CDR2 sequences are SNHLY and FYNNEI. The V gene lost 0 bases and the J gene lost 1 base, with 9 bases spanning the gap.

Sequencing was done on a sample of blood. The genes are TRBV2 and TRBJ2-5; D is unclear. This TCR came from a man of 80 years or more in good health. CDR3 in amino acids: CASSEAEETQETQYF. CDR3 bases: TGTGCCAGCAGTGAAGCTGAGGAGACCCAAGAGACCCAGTACTTC.